A single TCR beta chain is shown here with its context. This sample is drawn from a study of identical twins. TCRdb called the 5' RACE reads again in MiXCR, with one record for every CDR3 protein. The data hold around 480,000 distinct CDR3 sequences, with 13% to 15% observed a single time. This CDR3 comprises 14 residues. With 1 base clipped from V and 5 bases from J, the junction kept 4 bases outside the gene matches. Germline CDR1 is DFQATT and CDR2 is SNEGSKA (reference sequence). The data were also submitted as part of a second study, on yellow fever vaccine responses in identical twins.

Sequencing input: CD4+ T cells sorted from blood. V is TRBV20-1 and J is TRBJ2-5, with 10 nucleotides matching TRBD2. The clonotype was recovered from a woman aged 18-29 years in good health. As DNA, the CDR3 is TGCAGTGCTAGAGTTAGCGGGGGGAGTGAGACCCAGTACTTC. As protein: CSARVSGGSETQYF.